These 32 T cell receptor beta chains were sequenced from one sample in a study of blood T cell repertoires in COVID-19 (dated by TCRdb to 2020 to 2022). Libraries were prepared through the immunoSEQ multiplex PCR assay. Not all clones reach the TCRdb copy of this immuneACCESS table, which keeps in-frame sequences only. Checked studies attribute under half of the gap to unresolved V genes and leave the rest unexplained. Present in this sample are about 160,000 clones, approximately 77% of which were seen just once. The ten largest clones capture around a sixth of the sample. Sequenced sample: PBMCs or T cells enriched from blood (not recorded which). All receptors come from a man in his sixties who had recovered from COVID-19.

This clone has more than one count but fewer than ten. The V gene is TRBV9, the J gene TRBJ1-1; no clear D. The CDR3 is 14 amino acids. Germline-derived CDR1 and CDR2 are SGDLS and YYNGEE. V was shortened by 4 bases and J by 1 base, with 11 bases between the two germline ends. CDR3 sequence reads: CASSPGNRNTEAFF. The CDR3 nucleotides read TGTGCCAGCAGCCCCGGCAACAGGAACACTGAAGCTTTCTTT.

This chain uses TRBV6-1 with TRBJ1-1; D is undetermined. This CDR3 contains 13 residues. Looked up from germline, CDR1 is MNHNS and CDR2 is SASEGT. The ends were cut back, 3 bases at V and 5 bases at J, with 10 bases in the middle. CDR3 region: CASSEVGITEAFF. The CDR3 region has the DNA TGTGCCAGCAGTGAGGTGGGCATTACTGAAGCTTTCTTT.

V usage is TRBV7-3 and J usage is TRBJ2-1; 10 nucleotides match TRBD2. CDR1 SGHTA and CDR2 FQGTGA come from the germline V gene. The CDR3 is 15 residues long. The V gene end was trimmed by 3 bases and the J gene end by 1 base; junction bases not matched to a gene: 0. For the CDR3, the DNA is TGTGCCAGCAGCTTTAGCGGGGGGTCCTACAATGAGCAGTTCTTC. Protein product: CASSFSGGSYNEQFF.

The rearrangement joins TRBV7-2 to TRBJ2-3; D perhaps matches TRBD2 (7 bases). Germline CDR1 SGHTA, CDR2 FQGNSA. The V end lost 2 bases, the J end lost 1 base, and 19 bases lay between the germline ends. CDR3 length: 18 residues. CDR3 bases: TGTGCCAGCAGCTTATTGTACGGGGCGGGGGCCCGCACAGATACGCAGTATTTT. It encodes CASSLLYGAGARTDTQYF.

This rearrangement joins TRBV18 to TRBJ1-5, with 8 bases matching TRBD1. V shed 4 bases and J 3 bases; nucleotides not matched to a gene: 8. This CDR3 has 16 residues. Germline loops: CDR1 KGHSH, CDR2 LQKENI. In nucleotides, the CDR3 is TGTGCCAGCTCACTACTCGGACAGGGTCCCAATCAGCCCCAGCATTTT. Its protein product is CASSLLGQGPNQPQHF.

The chain carries TRBV24-1 and TRBJ2-5; TRBD2 aligns across 10 bases. The CDR3 contains 16 residues. V lost 1 base to trimming and J lost 0 bases; unmatched junction nucleotides: 1. Germline V lookup: CDR1 KGHDR, CDR2 SFDVKD. The CDR3: CATSDLTSGDQETQYF. As DNA, the CDR3 is TGTGCCACCAGTGATTTAACTAGCGGGGACCAAGAGACCCAGTACTTC.

The rearrangement links TRBV5-1 to TRBJ2-2, with a weak D call TRBD2 (5 bases). The CDR3 is made up of 15 amino acids. The V gene lost 2 bases and the J gene lost 4 bases, with 12 bases spanning the gap. CDR1 and CDR2 (germline): SGHRS, YFSETQ. Here the CDR3 reads CASSFRTVRTGELFF. The CDR3 DNA sequence: TGCGCCAGCAGCTTTAGGACTGTACGCACCGGGGAGCTGTTTTTT.

A word on this clone: Other nucleotide sequences from this sample produce the same CDR3. The V and J genes are TRBV24-1 and TRBJ2-3; TRBD1 aligns across 9 bases. Germline trimming cut 3 bases from V and 3 bases from J; bases unmatched to any gene: 3. CDR1 is KGHDR and CDR2 is SFDVKD in the germline V gene. The CDR3 loop spans 15 amino acids. CDR3 loop: CATSDPGQGTDTQYF. CDR3 DNA: TGTGCCACCAGTGATCCGGGACAGGGTACAGATACGCAGTATTTT.

The chain is built from TRBV14 and TRBJ2-7, with 7 bases matching TRBD1. The CDR3 spans 16 residues. The ends lost 5 bases at V and 0 bases at J; junction bases unmatched: 10. Germline V gene data show CDR1 as SGHDN and CDR2 as FVKESK. The DNA of the CDR3 is TGTGCCAGCAGCGCCCACAGGGGTACACTCTCCTACGAGCAGTACTTC. Its protein product is CASSAHRGTLSYEQYF.

The V call is TRBV28, the J call TRBJ1-1, with D possibly matching TRBD1 (5 bases). Germline CDR1 MDHEN, CDR2 SYDVKM. Trimming shortened V by 3 bases and J by 4 bases, and 15 bases separated the two germline ends. This CDR3 has 15 amino acids. The CDR3 spells CASSLGGRRVTEAFF. CDR3 nucleotides: TGTGCCAGCAGTTTGGGGGGGAGAAGAGTCACTGAAGCTTTCTTT. Full variable domain (rest looked up from reference TRBV28 and TRBJ1-1): DVKVTQSSRYLVKRTGEKVFLECVQDMDHENMFWYRQDPGLGLRLIYFSYDVKMKEKGDIPEGYSVSREKKERFSLILESASTNQTSMYLCASSLGGRRVTEAFFGQGTRLTVV.

This chain connects TRBV6-5 to TRBJ1-4, with 8 bases aligning to TRBD1. J gave up 8 bases and V 6 bases, and 8 bases lay outside the gene matches. CDR3 length: 14 amino acids. Germline V gene lookup returns CDR1 MNHEY and CDR2 SVGAGI. The CDR3 here is CASSVGTGYEKLFF. The CDR3 DNA reads TGTGCCAGCAGCGTCGGGACAGGATACGAAAAACTGTTTTTT.

For the CDR3, the DNA is TGTGCCAGCAGTTTAAGTCAGGGGGCTTGGTATGGCTACACCTTC. Its translation: CASSLSQGAWYGYTF. The genes are TRBV28 and TRBJ1-2; 8 bases align to TRBD1. This CDR3 contains 15 residues. CDR1 and CDR2 from the germline V gene are MDHEN and SYDVKM. V lost 2 bases and J lost 5; bases outside the gene matches: 7.

J is TRBJ2-5 and V is TRBV14; maybe TRBD1 (6 bases). Per the germline V gene, CDR1 is SGHDN and CDR2 is FVKESK. V shed 0 bases and J shed 2 bases, with 25 bases lying between them. The CDR3 consists of 20 residues. The CDR3 DNA sequence: TGTGCCAGCAGCCAAGATATGGTGGCAGCCAGGGGTGGGACACAAGAGACCCAGTACTTC. As protein: CASSQDMVAARGGTQETQYF. The variable domain in full, with the rest retrieved from reference TRBV14 and TRBJ2-5, is EAGVTQFPSHSVIEKGQTVTLRCDPISGHDNLYWYRRVMGKEIKFLLHFVKESKQDESGMPNNRFLAERTGGTYSTLKVQPAELEDSGVYFCASSQDMVAARGGTQETQYFGPGTRLLVL.

V usage is TRBV4-2 and J usage is TRBJ1-3; D not resolved. Trimming removed 0 bases at V and 0 bases at J, with 12 bases between. The CDR3 has 17 amino acids. Germline CDR1 reads LGHNA; CDR2 reads YNFKEQ. CDR3 nucleotides: TGTGCCAGCAGCCAAGATCCTGGGTGGAGCTCTGGAAACACCATATATTTT. This codes for CASSQDPGWSSGNTIYF.

This clone has just one count. V gene TRBV5-4 combines with J gene TRBJ2-5; TRBD1 is a possible D gene (6 bases). CDR3 length: 14 amino acids. The V and J ends lost 4 bases and 5 bases respectively, with 15 bases between them. CDR1 and CDR2 (germline): SGHNT, YYREEE (reference sequence). CDR3 nucleotides: TGTGCCAGCAGCACCAGGCCCAGGGGCGAGACCCAGTACTTC. Amino acids: CASSTRPRGETQYF.

This chain links TRBV7-9 with TRBJ2-5; 8 bases match TRBD2. Unmatched junction bases numbered 7, after V lost 1 base and J lost 3 bases. Germline loops: CDR1 SEHNR, CDR2 FQNEAQ (reference sequence). The CDR3 loop spans 16 amino acids. CDR3 protein: CASSLGGGGSKETQYF. The CDR3 DNA reads as TGTGCCAGCAGCTTAGGCGGCGGGGGGAGTAAAGAGACCCAGTACTTC.

The chain uses TRBV7-9 and TRBJ2-7, with TRBD1 matching 7 bases. Germline V lookup: CDR1 SEHNR, CDR2 FQNEAQ (reference sequence). The V segment lost 8 bases and the J segment 2 bases; nucleotides outside the gene matches: 9. The CDR3 length is 14 residues. CDR3 bases: TGTGCCAGCGATACCGGGACAGAGACCTACGAGCAGTACTTC. It specifies CASDTGTETYEQYF.

This clone is categorized as medium-sized (0.01 to 0.1%). The rearrangement uses TRBV15 and TRBJ2-7; D might be TRBD1 (5 bases). Germline V gives CDR1 LNHNV, CDR2 YYDKDF (reference sequence). The CDR3 is 12 residues long. V was pared by 6 bases and J by 5 bases, with 11 bases between. This chain's CDR3 is CATSKTGDEQYF. As DNA, the CDR3 is TGTGCCACCAGTAAAACAGGCGACGAGCAGTACTTC.

This clone appeared many times. This same CDR3 is encoded by further DNA sequences in the sample. The chain recombines TRBV29-1 with TRBJ2-6, with D perhaps matching TRBD1 (6 bases). V shed 1 base and J shed 1 base, with 8 bases lying between them. This CDR3 comprises 15 residues. Germline CDR1 is SQVTM and CDR2 is ANQGSEA. The CDR3 DNA sequence: TGCAGCGTTGAAGTACAGGGATCTGGGGCCAACGTCCTGACTTTC. Amino acid sequence: CSVEVQGSGANVLTF.

The J gene is TRBJ1-1, the V gene TRBV19; 9 bases line up with TRBD1. CDR1 and CDR2 from the germline V gene are LNHDA and SQIVND (reference sequence). Trimming removed 5 bases from V and 4 bases from J; junction bases left unmatched: 14. The CDR3 is 17 amino acids. The CDR3 reads CASSSTGTGLFGTEAFF. CDR3 coding DNA: TGTGCCAGTAGTTCAACCGGGACAGGGTTGTTCGGCACTGAAGCTTTCTTT.

This clone has only one observation. The chain joins TRBV19 to TRBJ1-2; D call uncertain. The V end lost 3 bases, the J end lost 4 bases, and 9 bases lay between the germline ends. The length of the CDR3 is 13 residues. CDR1 is LNHDA and CDR2 is SQIVND in the germline V gene (reference sequence). CDR3 protein: CASSIEQSYGYTF. In DNA, the CDR3 is TGTGCCAGTAGTATTGAACAGAGCTATGGCTACACCTTC.

The rearrangement joins TRBV20-1 to TRBJ2-2; TRBD2 agrees at 9 bases. Germline values: CDR1 DFQATT, CDR2 SNEGSKA (reference sequence). The junction had 5 bases not matched to a gene; V was cut back by 3 bases and J by 6 bases. The CDR3 totals 14 residues. The chain's CDR3 is CSASRLAGSGELFF. The DNA of the CDR3 is TGCAGTGCTAGTCGGCTAGCGGGGTCCGGGGAGCTGTTTTTT.

In DNA, the CDR3 is TGCAGCGTTGATCTTACCGGGACAGGGGACTCCCTTTACAATGAGCAGTTCTTC. Residues: CSVDLTGTGDSLYNEQFF. The rearrangement links TRBV29-1 to TRBJ2-1; TRBD1 aligns across 10 bases. Per germline, CDR1 SQVTM and CDR2 ANQGSEA. Trimming removed 3 bases from V and 4 bases from J; junction bases left unmatched: 15. The CDR3 covers 18 residues.

This clone has a handful of counts. The chain is built from TRBV18 and TRBJ1-6; D is perhaps TRBD1 (5 bases). The CDR3 contains 16 residues. V was cut by 6 bases and J by 0 bases, with 12 bases left in between. Germline lookup yields CDR1 KGHSH and CDR2 LQKENI. CDR3 nucleotide sequence: TGTGCCAGCTCCTCGGAGGGGAGCTCCTATAATTCACCCCTCCACTTT. It codes for CASSSEGSSYNSPLHF.

The count of this clone is one. In DNA, the CDR3 is TGCGCCAGCAGCCCGGGGGTCGGCTACGAGCAGTACTTC. Protein sequence: CASSPGVGYEQYF. The chain uses TRBV5-1 and TRBJ2-7; D is perhaps TRBD2 (6 bases). The germline CDR1 and CDR2 sequences are SGHRS and YFSETQ. Trimming cost V 4 bases and J 3 bases, with 11 bases left between them. This CDR3 region has 13 residues.

This chain links TRBV28 with TRBJ2-5; D gene unclear. The CDR3 covers 11 residues. V lost 2 bases and J 8 bases, leaving 6 bases between the germline ends. Germline CDR1 and CDR2: MDHEN and SYDVKM. The CDR3 sequence: CASSLKRTQYF. The CDR3 nucleotides are TGTGCCAGCAGTTTAAAGAGAACCCAGTACTTC.

The chain joins TRBV18 to TRBJ1-1; 8 positions agree with TRBD1. The CDR3 sequence is 15 residues long. J was trimmed by 6 bases and V by 4 bases; bases with no gene match: 10. Per the germline V gene, CDR1 is KGHSH and CDR2 is LQKENI. CDR3 bases: TGTGCCAGCTCACAGCAGGGGGCGCCATTCCCTGAAGCTTTCTTT. Translation: CASSQQGAPFPEAFF.

The V call is TRBV28, the J call TRBJ2-1; the match to TRBD1 covers 9 bases. Germline CDR1 is MDHEN and CDR2 is SYDVKM. This CDR3 comprises 17 residues. Trimming took 2 bases from V and 0 from J; bases not matched to a gene: 5. The CDR3 region is CASSLAGDRASYNEQFF. The CDR3, as DNA: TGTGCCAGCAGTTTAGCGGGGGACAGGGCCTCCTACAATGAGCAGTTCTTC.

The rearrangement uses TRBV6-5 and TRBJ1-2; possible D gene TRBD1, 5 bases. Trimming stripped 5 bases from V and 3 bases from J, with 13 bases between. The V gene's germline CDR1 is MNHEY and CDR2 SVGAGI. There are 14 residues in the CDR3. The DNA of the CDR3 is TGTGCCAGCAGTCGGGGTCGGGGGGACTATGGCTACACCTTC. Protein product: CASSRGRGDYGYTF.

V gene TRBV2 combines with J gene TRBJ2-5, with 10 bases lining up with TRBD2. Trimming at V came to 5 bases and at J to 6 bases, leaving 3 bases not matched to a gene. This CDR3 is built from 13 residues. Germline V gene sequence: CDR1 SNHLY, CDR2 FYNNEI. CDR3 coding DNA: TGTGCCAGCAGTTTAGCGGGAGGACAGACCCAGTACTTC. Translating gives CASSLAGGQTQYF.

This clone was observed a few times. V gene TRBV3-1 (or the pseudogene TRBV3-2) combines with J gene TRBJ2-3, with TRBD2 matching over 11 bases. The trim removed 3 bases at V and 8 bases at J, leaving 13 bases unmatched. This CDR3 contains 17 residues. CDR1 LGHDT and CDR2 YNNKEL come from the germline V gene (reference sequence). CDR3 residues: CASSQRGGTSGGFTQYF. CDR3 bases: TGTGCCAGCAGCCAGAGGGGAGGTACTAGCGGGGGTTTTACGCAGTATTTT.

The chain links TRBV18 to TRBJ1-4; D possibly corresponds to TRBD1 (6 bases). V lost 1 base to trimming and J lost 6 bases, with 12 bases between them. The CDR3 contains 15 residues. Germline CDR1 KGHSH, CDR2 LQKENI. The CDR3 here is CASSPLRAGDEKLFF. The CDR3 nucleotides are TGTGCCAGCTCACCACTCCGGGCAGGGGATGAAAAACTGTTTTTT.